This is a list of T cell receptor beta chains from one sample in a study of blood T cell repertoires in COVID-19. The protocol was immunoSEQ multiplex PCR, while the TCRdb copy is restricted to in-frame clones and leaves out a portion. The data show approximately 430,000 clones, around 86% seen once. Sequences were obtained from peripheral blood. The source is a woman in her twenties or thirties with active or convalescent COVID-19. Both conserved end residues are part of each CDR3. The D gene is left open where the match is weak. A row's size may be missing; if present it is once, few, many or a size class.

TGTGCCAGCAGGGAGGGAGCGGCTATCACAGATACGCAGTATTTT	CASREGAAITDTQYF	.	.	TRBV2	TRBJ2-3	15
TGTGCCAGCAGTTTTGCCGTCGGGGGGTCCGGGGAGCTGTTTTTT	CASSFAVGGSGELFF	.	TRBD2	TRBV27	TRBJ2-2	15
TGTGCCAGCAGCCAAGAGGAGGGGGCTGGTTCACCCCTCCACTTT	CASSQEEGAGSPLHF	.	TRBD1	TRBV4-2	TRBJ1-6	15
TGTGCTAGTGGTTTGGTATTATCGGACAGGGGTGCAGATACGCAGTATTTT	CASGLVLSDRGADTQYF	.	TRBD1	TRBV12-5	TRBJ2-3	17
TGTGCAAGTCGCTCAAGGAGGTGGGGGGCTAGCGGTCCCTACGAGCAGTACTTC	CASRSRRWGASGPYEQYF	.	.	TRBV12-2	TRBJ2-7	18
TGCAGCGGGGACAAGGGACTAGCGGGAGAGGGTTCCTACAATGAGCAGTTCTTC	CSGDKGLAGEGSYNEQFF	.	TRBD2	TRBV29-1	TRBJ2-1	18
TGTGCCAGCAGCTTAGTCAGGGTCCGCCCCGGGGAGCTGTTTTTT	CASSLVRVRPGELFF	.	.	TRBV7-8	TRBJ2-2	15
TGTGCCAGCAGTCCCGGACAGGGGTACGGGGAGCTGTTTTTT	CASSPGQGYGELFF	few	TRBD1	TRBV27	TRBJ2-2	14
TGTGCCAGCAGCCAAGATCGGACTAGCGGGAGCTCAGAGCAGTTCTTC	CASSQDRTSGSSEQFF	.	TRBD2	TRBV3-1/TRBV3-2	TRBJ2-1	16
TGTGCCAGCAGCCTACAGGGTCGTGGGGATGAAAAACTGTTTTTT	CASSLQGRGDEKLFF	few	.	TRBV4-2	TRBJ1-4	15
TGTGCCAGCAGCCATGGGACAGGGGAAATCTATGGCTACACCTTC	CASSHGTGEIYGYTF	.	TRBD1	TRBV7-9	TRBJ1-2	15
TGTGCCATCAGTGCTAGCGGGGGCCACTACGAGCAGTACTTC	CAISASGGHYEQYF	.	TRBD2	TRBV10-3	TRBJ2-7	14
TGTGCCAGCAGTTCCATACCGGGACTAGCGCGGAATGAGCAGTTCTTC	CASSSIPGLARNEQFF	once	TRBD2	TRBV27	TRBJ2-1	16
TGTGCCAGCAGTGGCAGGGGCTACTACTATGGCTACACCTTC	CASSGRGYYYGYTF	.	.	TRBV27	TRBJ1-2	14
TGTGCCAGCAGTACCGCAGGTGCGAGCTACGAGCAGTACTTC	CASSTAGASYEQYF	.	.	TRBV5-6	TRBJ2-7	14
TGTGCCAGCAGCACAGGACCGAACACCGGGGAGCTGTTTTTT	CASSTGPNTGELFF	.	.	TRBV5-8	TRBJ2-2	14
TGTGCCAGCAGTGCCCATCAGCGGGGGGGCCCCAGCACCGGGGAGCTGTTTTTT	CASSAHQRGGPSTGELFF	.	TRBD2	TRBV2	TRBJ2-2	18
TGCGCCAGCAGCTTGATGGGGAGGGGGAAGACAGATACGCAGTATTTT	CASSLMGRGKTDTQYF	.	.	TRBV5-1	TRBJ2-3	16
TGTGCCAGCAGTGAGGCGTCAGGGATTAATAATTCACCCCTCCACTTT	CASSEASGINNSPLHF	.	.	TRBV25-1	TRBJ1-6	16
TGTGCCAGCAGCCGACAAGCAGGGGGGACTGAAGCTTTCTTT	CASSRQAGGTEAFF	.	TRBD1	TRBV3-1/TRBV3-2	TRBJ1-1	14
TGTGCCAGCAGCTTAGCTTCAGTGACAGAAAGTGGCTACACCTTC	CASSLASVTESGYTF	once	.	TRBV7-9	TRBJ1-2	15
TGTGCCAGCAGCCAAGAGCTAGCGGCGAACACCGGGGAGCTGTTTTTT	CASSQELAANTGELFF	.	TRBD2	TRBV14	TRBJ2-2	16
TGTGCCAGCAGTTTCGGGAGTTCCTCTGGAAACACCATATATTTT	CASSFGSSSGNTIYF	.	.	TRBV6-5	TRBJ1-3	15
TGCGCCAGCAGGGAGGACAGGGGGCCCACTGAAGCTTTCTTT	CASREDRGPTEAFF	.	TRBD1	TRBV10-2	TRBJ1-1	14
TGCAGCGTTGGTCTCAGGGGGAGTGAAAAACTGTTTTTT	CSVGLRGSEKLFF	once	TRBD1	TRBV29-1	TRBJ1-4	13
TGCAGCGTTGAAGAGGAGGGACAGGCAGACCGGGGGACCCAGTACTTC	CSVEEEGQADRGTQYF	.	TRBD1	TRBV29-1	TRBJ2-5	16
TGTGCCTGGACACGGTTCTCTGGGGCCAACGTCCTGACTTTC	CAWTRFSGANVLTF	.	.	TRBV30	TRBJ2-6	14
TGCAGCGTTCCGCTAGGCCAGGGCTACACCTTC	CSVPLGQGYTF	.	.	TRBV29-1	TRBJ1-2	11
TGTGCCAGCAGCTTACTTGTGAGACAGGGGAAAAACATTCAGTACTTC	CASSLLVRQGKNIQYF	.	TRBD1	TRBV7-8	TRBJ2-4	16
TGTGCCAGCAGCTCCGTTTCGGGACTAGCGGGGGAGACGCAGTATTTT	CASSSVSGLAGETQYF	.	TRBD2	TRBV7-2	TRBJ2-3	16
TGCGCCAGCAGCTTGGGAGGGTTTGGTAACAATGAGCAGTTCTTC	CASSLGGFGNNEQFF	.	.	TRBV5-1	TRBJ2-1	15
TGCAGCGTTGCCTGGTCCCGGGACTCAAACACCATATATTTT	CSVAWSRDSNTIYF	.	.	TRBV29-1	TRBJ1-3	14
TGTGCCAGTCAATCTAGCGGGGGGTCCTACGAGCAGTACTTC	CASQSSGGSYEQYF	.	TRBD2	TRBV19	TRBJ2-7	14
TGCGCCAGCAGCCAAGCCGTATCGGGGGGCAGGAATAATTCACCCCTCCACTTT	CASSQAVSGGRNNSPLHF	few	.	TRBV4-1	TRBJ1-6	18
TGTGCCAGCAGCCAGGGAATCTCTGGAAACACCATATATTTT	CASSQGISGNTIYF	.	.	TRBV6-5	TRBJ1-3	14
TGTGCCAGCAGCGTCCGGGATCCCTCCTACAATGAGCAGTTCTTC	CASSVRDPSYNEQFF	.	.	TRBV11-3	TRBJ2-1	15
TGTGCCAGCTCGCAACGACAGCGAAGCACAGATACGCAGTATTTT	CASSQRQRSTDTQYF	.	.	TRBV18	TRBJ2-3	15
TGTGCCAGCAGCTTGGGACAGGAAAACACTGAAGCTTTCTTT	CASSLGQENTEAFF	.	.	TRBV5-4	TRBJ1-1	14
TGTGCCAGCAGTGAAAGCAGGGTCCGCACCTTC	CASSESRVRTF	few	.	TRBV25-1	TRBJ1-2	11
TGTGCCAGCAGCCCCACGGGGGTGGAAGGCTACACCTTC	CASSPTGVEGYTF	.	.	TRBV7-2	TRBJ1-2	13
TGTGCCAGCAGTGAAATTTGGGGCAGGCACACTGAAGCTTTCTTT	CASSEIWGRHTEAFF	.	.	TRBV2	TRBJ1-1	15
TGTGCCAGCAGTGAAAGGGGACCGGCAGGGGGATATGGCTACACCTTC	CASSERGPAGGYGYTF	.	TRBD1	TRBV6-1	TRBJ1-2	16
TGTGCCAGCAGCTCCAAGACAGGGATCTCCGCAACTAATGAAAAACTGTTTTTT	CASSSKTGISATNEKLFF	.	TRBD1	TRBV5-4	TRBJ1-4	18
TGTGCCAGCAGCTTAGTCGAGGTCCCCTACGAGCAGTACTTC	CASSLVEVPYEQYF	.	.	TRBV7-9	TRBJ2-7	14
TGTGCCAGCAGCTTAGCCCCGGGGACAGGGCTCCCCACAGATACGCAGTATTTT	CASSLAPGTGLPTDTQYF	.	TRBD1	TRBV11-2	TRBJ2-3	18
TGTGCCAGTAGTATAGCAGGGGCTTATAGCAATCAGCCCCAGCATTTT	CASSIAGAYSNQPQHF	few	.	TRBV19	TRBJ1-5	16
TGTGCCCCCCCACGATTAGCGGGGGGGGAAGGTACGCAGTATTTT	CAPPRLAGGEGTQYF	.	TRBD2	TRBV5-6	TRBJ2-3	15
TGTGCCAGCAGCCCAGGGACAGGTCGGAATTCACCCCTCCACTTT	CASSPGTGRNSPLHF	.	TRBD1	TRBV14	TRBJ1-6	15
TGTGCCAGCAGTAACCAGGGGACTAATGAAAAACTGTTTTTT	CASSNQGTNEKLFF	.	.	TRBV6-2/TRBV6-3	TRBJ1-4	14
TGTGCCAGCAGGAGGACAGGGGGTTGGGAAACTAATGAAAAACTGTTTTTT	CASRRTGGWETNEKLFF	.	TRBD1	TRBV2	TRBJ1-4	17
TGTGCCAGCAGCTTAGGATGGGGACAGGGGCCAGATACGCAGTATTTT	CASSLGWGQGPDTQYF	.	TRBD1	TRBV7-2	TRBJ2-3	16
TGTGCCAGCAGCTCCGGGACAGAAATCTATAATTCACCCCTCCACTTT	CASSSGTEIYNSPLHF	.	TRBD1	TRBV11-2	TRBJ1-6	16
TGTGCCAGCAGCTTTAAGGGTTCGGGGGTCCATAATGAAAAACTGTTTTTT	CASSFKGSGVHNEKLFF	.	.	TRBV5-4	TRBJ1-4	17
TGTGCCACCAGCAGACCCGGGGGAACAGACCAGGGAGCTTTCTTT	CATSRPGGTDQGAFF	.	.	TRBV15	TRBJ1-1	15